The clone carrying this TCR beta chain was picked up a small number of times. Antigen specificity is unknown. Germline-derived CDR1 and CDR2 are SGHNT and YYREEE (reference sequence). After removal of 4 bases from V and 1 base from J, the junction contained 7 bases not matched to a gene. The CDR3 extends over 15 amino acids. The data belong to a study of cytomegalovirus exposure and HLA in healthy donors. 60 Vbeta and 13 Jbeta primers were used in PCR. Sequencing used immunoSEQ multiplex PCR; TCRdb keeps in-frame clones, though not all of them. The sample has about 180,000 clones; roughly 80% are singletons. Findings and limits, study-wide: TCR beta chains numbering some 160 were designated cytomegalovirus-associated. Sequencing artifact likely explains a cluster of highly shared sequence variants. Indistinguishability led to the exclusion of some V segments, TRBV6-2 and TRBV6-3 included.

This receptor was obtained from a girl under 18 in good health and CMV-seropositive. The chain uses TRBV5-4 and TRBJ2-5; TRBD2 agrees at 7 bases. Sequenced material: PBMCs. The DNA for the CDR3 is TGTGCCAGCAGCCAAGCCGGACTAGTCCAAGAGACCCAGTACTTC. It yields the protein CASSQAGLVQETQYF.